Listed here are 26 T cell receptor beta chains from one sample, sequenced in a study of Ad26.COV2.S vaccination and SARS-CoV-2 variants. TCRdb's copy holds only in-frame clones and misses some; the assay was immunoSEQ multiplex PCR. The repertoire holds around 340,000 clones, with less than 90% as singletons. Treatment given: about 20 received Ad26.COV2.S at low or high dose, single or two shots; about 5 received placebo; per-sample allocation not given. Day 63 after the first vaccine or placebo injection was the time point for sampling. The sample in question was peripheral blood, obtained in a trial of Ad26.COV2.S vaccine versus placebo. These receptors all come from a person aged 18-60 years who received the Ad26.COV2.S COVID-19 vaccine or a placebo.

CDR3 in DNA: TGTGCCAGCAGTTTTGGGGTCGGAGCCACAGATACGCAGTATTTT. It specifies CASSFGVGATDTQYF. This sequence joins TRBV27 and TRBJ2-3; no reliable D call. Germline V lookup: CDR1 MNHEY, CDR2 SMNVEV (reference sequence). The CDR3 is 15 residues long. The germline V and J ends were trimmed by 3 bases and 2 bases, with 12 bases remaining between them.

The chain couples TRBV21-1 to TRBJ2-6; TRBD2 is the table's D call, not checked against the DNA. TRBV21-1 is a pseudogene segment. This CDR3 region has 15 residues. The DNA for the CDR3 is TGTGCCAGCAGCACCCCGGGACTAGGGGCCAACGTCCTGACTTTC. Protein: CASSTPGLGANVLTF.

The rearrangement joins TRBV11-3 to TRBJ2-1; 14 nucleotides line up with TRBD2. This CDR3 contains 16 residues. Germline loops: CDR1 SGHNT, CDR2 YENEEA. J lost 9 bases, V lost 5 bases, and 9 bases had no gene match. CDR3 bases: TGTGCCAGCAGCCAACCGGGACTAGCGGGGGTGGGTGAGCAGTTCTTC. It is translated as CASSQPGLAGVGEQFF.

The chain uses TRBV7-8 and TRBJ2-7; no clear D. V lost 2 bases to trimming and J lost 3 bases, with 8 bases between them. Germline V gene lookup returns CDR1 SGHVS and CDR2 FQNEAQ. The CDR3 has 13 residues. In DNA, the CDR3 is TGTGCCAGCAGCTTAACGGTCAACTACGAGCAGTACTTC. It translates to CASSLTVNYEQYF.

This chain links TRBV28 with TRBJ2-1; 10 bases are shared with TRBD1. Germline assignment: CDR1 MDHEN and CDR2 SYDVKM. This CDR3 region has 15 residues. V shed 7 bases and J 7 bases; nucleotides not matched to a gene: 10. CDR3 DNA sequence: TGTGCCAGCATCCGGGACAGGGGCGGCGTTAATGAGCAGTTCTTC. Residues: CASIRDRGGVNEQFF.

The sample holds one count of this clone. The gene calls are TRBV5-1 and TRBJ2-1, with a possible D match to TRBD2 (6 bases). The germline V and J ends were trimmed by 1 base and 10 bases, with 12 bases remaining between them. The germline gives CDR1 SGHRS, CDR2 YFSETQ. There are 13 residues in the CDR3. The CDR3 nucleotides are TGCGCCAGCAGCTTGTCTAGCGCAAGGGAGCAGTTCTTC. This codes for CASSLSSAREQFF.

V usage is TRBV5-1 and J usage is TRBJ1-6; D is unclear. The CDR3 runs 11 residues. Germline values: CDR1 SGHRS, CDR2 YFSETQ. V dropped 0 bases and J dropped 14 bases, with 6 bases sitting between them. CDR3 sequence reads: CASSLDSALHF. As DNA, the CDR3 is TGCGCCAGCAGCTTGGACAGTGCCCTCCACTTT.

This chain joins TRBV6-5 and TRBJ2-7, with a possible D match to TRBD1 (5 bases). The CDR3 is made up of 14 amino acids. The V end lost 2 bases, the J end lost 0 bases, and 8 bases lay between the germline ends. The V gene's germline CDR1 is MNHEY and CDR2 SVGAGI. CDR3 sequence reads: CASSYMGPSYEQYF. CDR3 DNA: TGTGCCAGCAGTTACATGGGGCCCTCCTACGAGCAGTACTTC.

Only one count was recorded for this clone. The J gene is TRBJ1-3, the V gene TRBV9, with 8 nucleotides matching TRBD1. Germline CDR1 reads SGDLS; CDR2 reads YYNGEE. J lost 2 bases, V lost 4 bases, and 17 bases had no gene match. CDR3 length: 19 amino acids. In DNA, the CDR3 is TGTGCCAGCAGCTTAAGGGGACAGGAGGATTTCGGAGCTGGAAACACCATATATTTT. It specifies CASSLRGQEDFGAGNTIYF.

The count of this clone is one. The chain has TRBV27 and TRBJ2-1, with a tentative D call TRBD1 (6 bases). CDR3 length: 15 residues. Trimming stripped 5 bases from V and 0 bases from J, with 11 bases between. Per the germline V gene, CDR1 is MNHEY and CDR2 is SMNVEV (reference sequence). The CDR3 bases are TGTGCCAGCAGTCTGACAGGTGGCTCCTACAATGAGCAGTTCTTC. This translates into CASSLTGGSYNEQFF.

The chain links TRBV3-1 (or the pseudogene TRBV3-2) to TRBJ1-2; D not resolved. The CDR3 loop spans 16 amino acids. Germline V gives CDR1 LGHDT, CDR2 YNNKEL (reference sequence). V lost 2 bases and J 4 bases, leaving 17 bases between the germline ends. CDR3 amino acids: CASSQTLSQLGYGYTF. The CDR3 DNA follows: TGTGCCAGCAGCCAAACTCTTTCTCAACTAGGCTATGGCTACACCTTC.

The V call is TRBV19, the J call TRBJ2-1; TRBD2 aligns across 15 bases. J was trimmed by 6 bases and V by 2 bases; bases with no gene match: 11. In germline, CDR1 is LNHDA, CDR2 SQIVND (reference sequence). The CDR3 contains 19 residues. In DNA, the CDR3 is TGTGCCAGTAGTATACGGACTAGCGGGGGGGTTCCAGGGGCCAATGAGCAGTTCTTC. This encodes CASSIRTSGGVPGANEQFF.

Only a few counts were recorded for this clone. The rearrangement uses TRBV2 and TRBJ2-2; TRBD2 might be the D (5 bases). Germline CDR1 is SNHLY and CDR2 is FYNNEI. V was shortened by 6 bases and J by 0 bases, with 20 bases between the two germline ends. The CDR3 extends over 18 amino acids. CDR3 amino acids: CASSRRGRGISNTGELFF. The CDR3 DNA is TGTGCCAGCAGCCGAAGAGGAAGAGGGATTTCGAACACCGGGGAGCTGTTTTTT.

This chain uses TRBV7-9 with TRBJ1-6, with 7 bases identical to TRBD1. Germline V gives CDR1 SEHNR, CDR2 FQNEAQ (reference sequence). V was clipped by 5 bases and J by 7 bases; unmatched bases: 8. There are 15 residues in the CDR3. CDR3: CASSPPQGRNSPLHF. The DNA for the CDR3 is TGTGCCAGCAGCCCTCCACAGGGGCGAAATTCACCCCTCCACTTT. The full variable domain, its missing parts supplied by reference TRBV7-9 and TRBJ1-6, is DTGVSQNPRHKITKRGQNVTFRCDPISEHNRLYWYRQTLGQGPEFLTYFQNEAQLEKSRLLSDRFSAERPKGSFSTLEIQRTEQGDSAMYLCASSPPQGRNSPLHFGNGTRLTVT.

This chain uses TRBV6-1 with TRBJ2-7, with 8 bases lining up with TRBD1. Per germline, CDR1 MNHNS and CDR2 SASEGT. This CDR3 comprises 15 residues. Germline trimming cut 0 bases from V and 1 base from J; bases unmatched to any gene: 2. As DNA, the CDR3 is TGTGCCAGCAGTGAAGCAGGACAGGGATCCTACGAGCAGTACTTC. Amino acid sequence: CASSEAGQGSYEQYF.

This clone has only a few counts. CDR3 nucleotides: TGTGCCAGTAGTCTGGGACCGACGCAGCCCCAGCATTTT. Protein product: CASSLGPTQPQHF. The chain recombines TRBV19 with TRBJ1-5; D is possibly TRBD1 (5 bases). Trimming removed 5 bases at V and 7 bases at J, with 12 bases between. The CDR3 totals 13 residues. CDR1 is LNHDA and CDR2 is SQIVND in the germline V gene (reference sequence).

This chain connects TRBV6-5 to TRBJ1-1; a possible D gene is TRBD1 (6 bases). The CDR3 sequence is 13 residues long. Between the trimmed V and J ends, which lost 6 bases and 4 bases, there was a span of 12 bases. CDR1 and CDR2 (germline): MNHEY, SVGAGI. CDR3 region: CASREGRGTEAFF. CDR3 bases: TGTGCCAGCAGGGAGGGCAGGGGCACTGAAGCTTTCTTT.

DNA of the CDR3: TGTGCCAGTAGCGTCGTAGGGGTGAACACTGAAGCTTTCTTT. It specifies CASSVVGVNTEAFF. The V and J genes are TRBV19 and TRBJ1-1; D might be TRBD1 (5 bases). The CDR3 consists of 14 residues. From germline, CDR1 is LNHDA and CDR2 SQIVND (reference sequence). Trimming removed 6 bases at V and 0 bases at J, with 11 bases between.

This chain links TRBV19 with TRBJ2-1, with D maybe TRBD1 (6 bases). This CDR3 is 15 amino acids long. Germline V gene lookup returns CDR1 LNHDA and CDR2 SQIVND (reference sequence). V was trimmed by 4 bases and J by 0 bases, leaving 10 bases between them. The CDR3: CASSTTGSSYNEQFF. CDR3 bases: TGTGCCAGTAGTACTACAGGGAGCTCCTACAATGAGCAGTTCTTC.

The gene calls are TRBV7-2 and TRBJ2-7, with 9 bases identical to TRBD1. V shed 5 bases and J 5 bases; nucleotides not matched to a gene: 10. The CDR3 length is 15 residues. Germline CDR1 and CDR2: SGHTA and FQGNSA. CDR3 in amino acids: CASSPPSGTGNEQYF. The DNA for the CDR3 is TGTGCCAGCAGCCCACCCTCCGGGACAGGGAACGAGCAGTACTTC.

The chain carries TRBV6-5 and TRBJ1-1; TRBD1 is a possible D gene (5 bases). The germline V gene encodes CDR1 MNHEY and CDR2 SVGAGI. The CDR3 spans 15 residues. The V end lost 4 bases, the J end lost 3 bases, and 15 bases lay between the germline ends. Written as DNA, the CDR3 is TGTGCCAGCAGTTTGCAGGGTTATAGGGACACTGAAGCTTTCTTT. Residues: CASSLQGYRDTEAFF.

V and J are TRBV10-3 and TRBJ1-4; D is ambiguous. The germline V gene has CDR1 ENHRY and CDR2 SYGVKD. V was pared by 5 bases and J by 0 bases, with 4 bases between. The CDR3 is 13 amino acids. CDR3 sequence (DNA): TGTGCCATCAGTACAGCAACTAATGAAAAACTGTTTTTT. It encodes CAISTATNEKLFF.

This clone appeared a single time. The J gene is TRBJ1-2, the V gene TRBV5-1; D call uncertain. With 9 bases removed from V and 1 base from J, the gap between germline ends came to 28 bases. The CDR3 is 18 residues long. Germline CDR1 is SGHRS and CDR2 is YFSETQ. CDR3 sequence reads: CATRFGVNAADINYGYTF. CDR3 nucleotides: TGCGCCACCAGATTTGGGGTAAATGCGGCAGATATTAACTATGGCTACACCTTC.

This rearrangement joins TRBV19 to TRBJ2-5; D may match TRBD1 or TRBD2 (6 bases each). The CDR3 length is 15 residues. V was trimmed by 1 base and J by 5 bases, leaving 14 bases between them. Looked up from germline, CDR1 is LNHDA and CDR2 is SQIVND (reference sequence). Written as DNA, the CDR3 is TGTGCCAGTAGTATAGGTAGGGGGGATTTTGAGACCCAGTACTTC. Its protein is CASSIGRGDFETQYF.

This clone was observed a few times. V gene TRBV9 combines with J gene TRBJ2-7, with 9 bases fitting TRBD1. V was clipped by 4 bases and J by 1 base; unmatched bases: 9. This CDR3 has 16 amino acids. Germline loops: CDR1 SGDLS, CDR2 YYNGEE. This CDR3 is CASSSGGQGNSYEQYF. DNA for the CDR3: TGTGCCAGCAGCTCGGGGGGACAGGGCAATTCCTACGAGCAGTACTTC.

The CDR3 region is CASSSPWARSQGAYEQYF. DNA for the CDR3: TGTGCCAGCAGCTCCCCATGGGCGAGATCGCAGGGCGCCTACGAGCAGTACTTC. This chain uses TRBV7-2 with TRBJ2-7; D is possibly TRBD1 (5 bases). V lost 4 bases to trimming and J lost 2 bases, with 24 bases between them. This CDR3 has 18 residues. Germline values: CDR1 SGHTA, CDR2 FQGNSA.